A single sample is the source of the 32 T cell receptor beta chains below, sequenced in a study of cytomegalovirus exposure and HLA in healthy donors. Primers included in the PCR were 60 Vbeta and 13 Jbeta primers. This table comes from immunoSEQ multiplex PCR, and its TCRdb copy is limited to in-frame clones, with some not included. Of 160,000 or so clones detected, around 84% appear once; the ten largest clones hold 1.5% to 2.5%. Sequenced sample: PBMCs. Every receptor here comes from a man younger than 35 in good health and CMV-seronegative.

The count of this clone is one. This chain uses TRBV4-1 with TRBJ2-3, with 11 bases identical to TRBD2. This CDR3 spans 15 amino acids. With V trimmed by 5 bases and J by 5 bases, 6 bases remained unmatched. Germline V gene data show CDR1 as MGHRA and CDR2 as YSYEKL. Here the CDR3 DNA reads TGCGCCAGCAGCGTTAGCGGGGGGGCCGGAGATACGCAGTATTTT. Translating gives CASSVSGGAGDTQYF.

This sequence joins TRBV7-9 and TRBJ1-4; maybe TRBD1 (5 bases). The length of the CDR3 is 15 residues. V lost 5 bases, J lost 0 bases, and 10 bases lay in between. Germline V gene sequence: CDR1 SEHNR, CDR2 FQNEAQ (reference sequence). The CDR3 DNA reads TGTGCCAGCAGCCAGGGAATTGCAACTAATGAAAAACTGTTTTTT. Its protein product is CASSQGIATNEKLFF. The full variable domain, rest sourced from reference TRBV7-9 and TRBJ1-4, is DTGVSQNPRHKITKRGQNVTFRCDPISEHNRLYWYRQTLGQGPEFLTYFQNEAQLEKSRLLSDRFSAERPKGSFSTLEIQRTEQGDSAMYLCASSQGIATNEKLFFGSGTQLSVL.

V is TRBV9 and J is TRBJ2-1, with 7 bases that match TRBD2. J lost 0 bases, V lost 1 base, and 1 base had no gene match. The CDR3 has 15 amino acids. CDR1 SGDLS and CDR2 YYNGEE come from the germline V gene. CDR3 sequence (DNA): TGTGCCAGCAGCGTATCGGGGGGCTCCTACAATGAGCAGTTCTTC. It encodes CASSVSGGSYNEQFF.

Here the CDR3 DNA reads TGTGCCAGCAGTTTATCGACCGCAGGGCTAGAGACCCAGTACTTC. This gives the protein CASSLSTAGLETQYF. This chain links TRBV27 with TRBJ2-5; TRBD1 is a possible D gene (5 bases). Germline-derived CDR1 and CDR2 are MNHEY and SMNVEV (reference sequence). The V end lost 0 bases, the J end lost 4 bases, and 12 bases lay between the germline ends. This CDR3 is 15 amino acids long.

The CDR3 DNA reads as TGCGCCAGCAGCCAGACAGGGGGGGGAGAGACCCAGTACTTC. Amino acid sequence: CASSQTGGGETQYF. The chain joins TRBV5-1 to TRBJ2-5; 9 nucleotides align to TRBD1. Germline V lookup: CDR1 SGHRS, CDR2 YFSETQ. Trimming took 4 bases from V and 4 from J; bases not matched to a gene: 5. This CDR3 has 14 residues. The full variable domain, with the rest looked up from reference TRBV5-1 and TRBJ2-5, is KAGVTQTPRYLIKTRGQQVTLSCSPISGHRSVSWYQQTPGQGLQFLFEYFSETQRNKGNFPGRFSGRQFSNSRSEMNVSTLELGDSALYLCASSQTGGGETQYFGPGTRLLVL.

The chain recombines TRBV6-5 with TRBJ2-5; possible D gene TRBD1, 5 bases. The V and J ends lost 0 bases and 2 bases respectively, with 10 bases between them. The CDR3 has 15 amino acids. In germline, CDR1 is MNHEY, CDR2 SVGAGI. The CDR3 region has the DNA TGTGCCAGCAGTTACTCGACGACAGCACAAGAGACCCAGTACTTC. This codes for CASSYSTTAQETQYF.

V is TRBV29-1 and J is TRBJ1-1, with a possible D match to TRBD1 (6 bases). Germline V gene lookup returns CDR1 SQVTM and CDR2 ANQGSEA. There are 13 residues in the CDR3. Deletions cut 7 bases from V and 5 bases from J, with 17 bases between. In DNA form, the CDR3 reads TGCAGCGCGTCGACAGGATTACGGACTGAAGCTTTCTTT. It yields the protein CSASTGLRTEAFF.

V usage is TRBV4-1 and J usage is TRBJ1-2; TRBD1 matches at 12 bases. The CDR3 totals 15 residues. Germline CDR1 and CDR2: MGHRA and YSYEKL. With V trimmed by 3 bases and J by 6 bases, 5 bases remained unmatched. The CDR3 spells CASSQGDRGLDGYTF. CDR3 bases: TGCGCCAGCAGCCAGGGGGACAGGGGGCTTGATGGCTACACCTTC.

Details on this clone: An end of the junction does not agree with germline; a read error may underlie this. The chain couples TRBV9 to TRBJ2-3; 8 bases map to TRBD2. This CDR3 spans 17 amino acids. Germline V CDR1 and CDR2: SGDLS, YYNGEE. The CDR3 nucleotides read TGTGCCGGCAGCGTAGCCTCGGGACTAGACCTCACGGATACGCAGTATTTT. Encoded protein: CAGSVASGLDLTDTQYF.

The rearrangement links TRBV30 to TRBJ1-1, with 7 bases identical to TRBD1. With 0 bases clipped from V and 10 bases from J, the junction kept 11 bases outside the gene matches. The CDR3 sequence is 14 residues long. Germline V gene data show CDR1 as GTSNPN and CDR2 as SVGIG (reference sequence). CDR3 protein: CAWSVGVPRQGAFF. The CDR3 DNA is TGTGCCTGGAGTGTTGGAGTACCGAGACAGGGAGCTTTCTTT.

The chain joins TRBV2 to TRBJ2-2; 14 bases line up with TRBD2. Losses at the gene ends were 4 bases for V and 7 bases for J; bases not matched to a gene: 2. Germline loops: CDR1 SNHLY, CDR2 FYNNEI. The CDR3 consists of 15 residues. CDR3 sequence (DNA): TGTGCCAGCAGTGGGACTAGCGGGGGGATCGGGGAGCTGTTTTTT. Amino acid sequence: CASSGTSGGIGELFF.

The rearrangement links TRBV28 to TRBJ2-5; 7 bases agree with TRBD1. Germline CDR1 reads MDHEN; CDR2 reads SYDVKM. The CDR3 contains 15 residues. After removal of 4 bases from V and 4 bases from J, the junction contained 9 bases not matched to a gene. CDR3: CASSSGGQEVETQYF. DNA for the CDR3: TGTGCCAGCAGTTCAGGAGGACAGGAGGTAGAGACCCAGTACTTC.

This rearrangement joins TRBV6-1 to TRBJ1-4, with 9 bases identical to TRBD1. The CDR3 covers 15 residues. Per germline, CDR1 MNHNS and CDR2 SASEGT. V shed 6 bases and J 8 bases; nucleotides not matched to a gene: 10. The CDR3 DNA reads as TGTGCCAGCAGCGAAACAGGGGGCCTAACCGAAAAACTGTTTTTT. As protein: CASSETGGLTEKLFF.

This clone appeared a few times. The V and J genes are TRBV19 and TRBJ2-1, with 8 bases identical to TRBD2. V trimming: 2 bases; J trimming: 7 bases; junction bases outside the gene matches: 7. The germline V gene has CDR1 LNHDA and CDR2 SQIVND (reference sequence). CDR3 length: 15 amino acids. CDR3 nucleotide sequence: TGTGCCAGTAGTATAACCGGGGGGGCACGGAATGAGCAGTTCTTC. Its translation is CASSITGGARNEQFF.

A note on this clone: The same CDR3 arises from other DNA sequences in this sample as well. The rearrangement joins TRBV9 to TRBJ2-5; 7 nucleotides match TRBD1. Per germline, CDR1 SGDLS and CDR2 YYNGEE. The CDR3 is 14 amino acids. Trimming at V came to 0 bases and at J to 2 bases, leaving 1 base not matched to a gene. This chain's CDR3 is CASSVGGQQETQYF. For the CDR3, the DNA is TGTGCCAGCAGCGTAGGGGGACAGCAAGAGACCCAGTACTTC.

The chain couples TRBV6-6 to TRBJ2-3; TRBD2 aligns across 10 bases. CDR3 length equals 16 residues. Trimming cost V 7 bases and J 5 bases; bases outside gene matches: 12. Germline V gene data show CDR1 as MNHNY and CDR2 as SVGAGI (reference sequence). The DNA for the CDR3 is TGTGCCAGCACCCACGGCCTAGCGGGAGTTAAAGATACGCAGTATTTT. Protein sequence: CASTHGLAGVKDTQYF.

J is TRBJ2-1 and V is TRBV7-3, with 7 bases lining up with TRBD2. J lost 0 bases, V lost 5 bases, and 10 bases had no gene match. This CDR3 region has 17 residues. The V gene's germline CDR1 is SGHTA and CDR2 FQGTGA. The DNA of the CDR3 is TGTGCCAGCAGCCCCCGGGGTAGCGGGCTCTCCTACAATGAGCAGTTCTTC. Amino acid sequence: CASSPRGSGLSYNEQFF.

This rearrangement joins TRBV29-1 to TRBJ1-2, with D uncertain. The germline V gene has CDR1 SQVTM and CDR2 ANQGSEA. The CDR3 is 11 residues long. V was trimmed by 5 bases and J by 4 bases, leaving 8 bases between them. In DNA form, the CDR3 reads TGCAGCGTTAGGGAGGGCTATGGCTACACCTTC. As protein: CSVREGYGYTF.

The rearrangement links TRBV4-1 to TRBJ2-5, with D perhaps matching TRBD2 (5 bases). This CDR3 has 14 amino acids. Trimming took off 1 base at V and 5 bases at J, with 11 bases between the two ends. CDR1 MGHRA and CDR2 YSYEKL come from the germline V gene. In DNA form, the CDR3 reads TGCGCCAGCAGCCAAGGCCTACTAGGGGAGACCCAGTACTTC. Residues: CASSQGLLGETQYF.

The CDR3 nucleotides read TGTGCCAGCAGCCGGAAGGACAGGGCGGGTTCACCCCTCCACTTT. This translates into CASSRKDRAGSPLHF. The V call is TRBV5-6, the J call TRBJ1-6, with 8 nucleotides matching TRBD1. CDR1 SGHDT and CDR2 YYEEEE come from the germline V gene. V was clipped by 4 bases and J by 9 bases; unmatched bases: 9. This CDR3 is built from 15 residues. The full variable domain, its missing parts supplied by reference TRBV5-6 and TRBJ1-6, is DAGVTQSPTHLIKTRGQQVTLRCSPKSGHDTVSWYQQALGQGPQFIFQYYEEEERQRGNFPDRFSGHQFPNYSSELNVNALLLGDSALYLCASSRKDRAGSPLHFGNGTRLTVT.

The chain couples TRBV9 to TRBJ2-1; the match to TRBD2 covers 9 bases. With V trimmed by 0 bases and J by 3 bases, 4 bases remained unmatched. CDR1 is SGDLS and CDR2 is YYNGEE in the germline V gene. There are 16 residues in the CDR3. CDR3 loop: CASSVGPAGGYNEQFF. In DNA, the CDR3 is TGTGCCAGCAGCGTAGGGCCAGCGGGGGGCTACAATGAGCAGTTCTTC.

The chain links TRBV29-1 to TRBJ2-1; the match to TRBD2 covers 11 bases. Trimming cost V 2 bases and J 4 bases; bases outside gene matches: 10. The CDR3 spans 17 residues. The germline V gene encodes CDR1 SQVTM and CDR2 ANQGSEA. CDR3 sequence (DNA): TGCAGCGTTGAACTAGCGGGAGGTGGTTGGGGTTACAATGAGCAGTTCTTC. It is translated as CSVELAGGGWGYNEQFF.

The genes are TRBV2 and TRBJ1-2; D is perhaps TRBD1 (6 bases). Deletions cut 3 bases from V and 4 bases from J, with 18 bases between. The CDR3 consists of 16 residues. Germline V gene data show CDR1 as SNHLY and CDR2 as FYNNEI. The CDR3 DNA is TGTGCCAGCAGTGATGGGGCCCCACAGGGAGCCTATGGCTACACCTTC. It encodes CASSDGAPQGAYGYTF. The complete variable domain, with remaining parts taken from reference TRBV2 and TRBJ1-2, reads EPEVTQTPSHQVTQMGQEVILRCVPISNHLYFYWYRQILGQKVEFLVSFYNNEISEKSEIFDDQFSVERPDGSNFTLKIRSTKLEDSAMYFCASSDGAPQGAYGYTFGSGTRLTVV.

This clone was counted a single time. The genes are TRBV18 and TRBJ2-5; D possibly corresponds to TRBD2 (5 bases). CDR3 length: 14 residues. V lost 1 base to trimming and J lost 5 bases, with 11 bases between them. Per the germline V gene, CDR1 is KGHSH and CDR2 is LQKENI. The DNA of the CDR3 is TGTGCCAGCTCACCACTTCTGGGAGAGGAGACCCAGTACTTC. As protein: CASSPLLGEETQYF. Combining the CDR3 with reference TRBV18 and TRBJ2-5 gives the whole variable domain NAGVMQNPRHLVRRRGQEARLRCSPMKGHSHVYWYRQLPEEGLKFMVYLQKENIIDESGMPKERFSAEFPKEGPSILRIQQVVRGDSAAYFCASSPLLGEETQYFGPGTRLLVL.

This clone was picked up one time. The chain employs TRBV5-1 and TRBJ2-3, with D hard to call. Germline CDR1 reads SGHRS; CDR2 reads YFSETQ. The CDR3 spans 13 residues. Trimming left V 3 bases short and J 2 bases short, with 7 bases between. CDR3 in DNA: TGCGCCAGCAGCTCTACAGCCACAGATACGCAGTATTTT. As protein: CASSSTATDTQYF.

This chain uses TRBV6-5 with TRBJ2-7, with D maybe TRBD2 (6 bases). Germline CDR1 reads MNHEY; CDR2 reads SVGAGI. V dropped 5 bases and J dropped 1 base, with 15 bases sitting between them. The CDR3 has 15 amino acids. CDR3 sequence reads: CASSARVGGSYEQYF. The CDR3 region has the DNA TGTGCCAGCAGTGCCCGCGTGGGGGGATCCTACGAGCAGTACTTC.

The chain has TRBV7-2 and TRBJ2-7, with 8 bases that match TRBD2. CDR3 length: 15 amino acids. V shed 6 bases, J shed 6 bases, and the junction held 13 bases outside the gene matches. Per the germline V gene, CDR1 is SGHTA and CDR2 is FQGNSA. In DNA form, the CDR3 reads TGTGCCAGCAGTTCCAGCGGGAGTTCCTCGGTCGAGCAGTACTTC. Amino acids: CASSSSGSSSVEQYF. The full variable domain, rest sourced from reference TRBV7-2 and TRBJ2-7, is GAGVSQSPSNKVTEKGKDVELRCDPISGHTALYWYRQSLGQGLEFLIYFQGNSAPDKSGLPSDRFSAERTGGSVSTLTIQRTQQEDSAVYLCASSSSGSSSVEQYFGPGTRLTVT.

This clone came up once. This chain links TRBV7-2 with TRBJ2-7; TRBD2 matches 9 bases. CDR1 and CDR2 from the germline V gene are SGHTA and FQGNSA. V was pared by 1 base and J by 3 bases, with 7 bases of the junction left unmatched. The CDR3 extends over 16 amino acids. The CDR3 DNA reads as TGTGCCAGCAGCTTAGGGCTAGCGGGGAATTACTACGAGCAGTACTTC. Translation gives CASSLGLAGNYYEQYF. Together with reference TRBV7-2 and TRBJ2-7, the CDR3 gives the full variable domain: GAGVSQSPSNKVTEKGKDVELRCDPISGHTALYWYRQSLGQGLEFLIYFQGNSAPDKSGLPSDRFSAERTGGSVSTLTIQRTQQEDSAVYLCASSLGLAGNYYEQYFGPGTRLTVT.

The chain links TRBV4-1 to TRBJ2-1; D possibly corresponds to TRBD1 (6 bases). Germline CDR1 and CDR2: MGHRA and YSYEKL. Trimming shortened V by 5 bases and J by 1 base, and 12 bases separated the two germline ends. This CDR3 has 15 amino acids. This CDR3 is CASSTIQGSYNEQFF. The CDR3 DNA is TGCGCCAGCAGCACAATCCAGGGGTCCTACAATGAGCAGTTCTTC.

The chain combines TRBV19 with TRBJ2-5; TRBD2 agrees at 10 bases. Looked up from germline, CDR1 is LNHDA and CDR2 is SQIVND (reference sequence). The length of the CDR3 is 11 residues. Losses at the gene ends were 10 bases for V and 4 bases for J; bases not matched to a gene: 0. The CDR3 coding sequence is TGTGCCACTAGCGGGAGAGAGACCCAGTACTTC. Its protein is CATSGRETQYF. The variable domain in full, completed from reference TRBV19 and TRBJ2-5, reads DGGITQSPKYLFRKEGQNVTLSCEQNLNHDAMYWYRQDPGQGLRLIYYSQIVNDFQKGDIAEGYSVSREKKESFPLTVTSAQKNPTAFYLCATSGRETQYFGPGTRLLVL.

This clone was observed a single time. The chain combines TRBV4-1 with TRBJ2-7; D possibly corresponds to TRBD2 (5 bases). Germline V gives CDR1 MGHRA, CDR2 YSYEKL. Trimming cost V 3 bases and J 0 bases, with 9 bases left between them. CDR3 length: 14 amino acids. The CDR3 is CASSQGGRSYEQYF. CDR3 DNA: TGCGCCAGCAGCCAGGGCGGGCGCTCCTACGAGCAGTACTTC.

The V call is TRBV9, the J call TRBJ1-4, with unresolved D. This CDR3 has 17 residues. Trimming shortened V by 0 bases and J by 4 bases, and 16 bases separated the two germline ends. Germline V gene lookup returns CDR1 SGDLS and CDR2 YYNGEE. This CDR3 reads CASSVDGRPPRNEKLFF. Written as DNA, the CDR3 is TGTGCCAGCAGCGTAGATGGCCGTCCCCCCCGTAATGAAAAACTGTTTTTT.